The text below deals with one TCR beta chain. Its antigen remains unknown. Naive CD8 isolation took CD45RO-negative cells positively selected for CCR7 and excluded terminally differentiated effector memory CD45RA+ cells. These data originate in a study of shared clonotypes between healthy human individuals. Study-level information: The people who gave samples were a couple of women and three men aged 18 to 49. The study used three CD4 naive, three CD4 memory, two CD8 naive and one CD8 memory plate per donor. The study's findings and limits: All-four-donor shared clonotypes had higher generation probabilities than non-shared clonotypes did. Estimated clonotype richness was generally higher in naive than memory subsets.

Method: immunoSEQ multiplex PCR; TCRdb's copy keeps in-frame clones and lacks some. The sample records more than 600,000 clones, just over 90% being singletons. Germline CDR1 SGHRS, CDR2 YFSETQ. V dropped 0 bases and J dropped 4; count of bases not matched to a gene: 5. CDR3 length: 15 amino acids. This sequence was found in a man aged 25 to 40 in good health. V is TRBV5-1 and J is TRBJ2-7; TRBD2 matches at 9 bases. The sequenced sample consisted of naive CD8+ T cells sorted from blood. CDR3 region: CASSLESSGTYEQYF. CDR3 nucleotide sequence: TGCGCCAGCAGCTTGGAATCTAGCGGGACTTACGAGCAGTACTTC.